This TCR beta chain stems from a study of blood T cell repertoires in COVID-19. The table came from immunoSEQ multiplex PCR; TCRdb's copy has only in-frame clones and leaves some out. The sample carries roughly 140,000 clones, over 70% recorded once. V trimming: 8 bases; J trimming: 4 bases; junction bases outside the gene matches: 4. The CDR3 has 13 residues. Sequences were obtained from peripheral blood. The genes are TRBV23-1 and TRBJ2-4; 8 bases agree with TRBD1. TRBV23-1 is placed among ORFs of uncertain function. The sequence was collected from a woman in her sixties or seventies with acute or convalescent COVID-19. This CDR3 reads CASSGQDKNIQYF. In nucleotides, the CDR3 is TGCGCCAGCTCGGGACAGGATAAAAACATTCAGTACTTC.